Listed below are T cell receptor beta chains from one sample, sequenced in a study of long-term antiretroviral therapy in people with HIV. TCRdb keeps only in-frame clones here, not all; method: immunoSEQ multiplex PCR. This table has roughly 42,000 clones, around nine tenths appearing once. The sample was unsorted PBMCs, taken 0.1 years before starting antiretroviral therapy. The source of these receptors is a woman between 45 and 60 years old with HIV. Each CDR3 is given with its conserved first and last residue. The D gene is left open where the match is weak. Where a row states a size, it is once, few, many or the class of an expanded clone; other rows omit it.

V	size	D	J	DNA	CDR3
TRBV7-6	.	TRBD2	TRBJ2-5	TGTGCCAGCAGCTTAGGCGGGGGGCCGGCCAGTTTTCAAGAGACCCAGTACTTC	CASSLGGGPASFQETQYF
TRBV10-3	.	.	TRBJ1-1	TGTGCCATCGGGGACACTGAAGCTTTCTTT	CAIGDTEAFF
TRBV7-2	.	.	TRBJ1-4	TGTGCCAGCAGCTTAGTATTTGCCTCTTATGAAAAACTGTTTTTT	CASSLVFASYEKLFF
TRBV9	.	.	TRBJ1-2	TGTGCCAGCAGCTCAGGCGGCTATGGCTACACCTTC	CASSSGGYGYTF
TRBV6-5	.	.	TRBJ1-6	TGTGCCAGCAGACCAGGGGCCGAGAATTCACCCCTCCACTTT	CASRPGAENSPLHF
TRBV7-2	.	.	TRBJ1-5	TGTGCCAGCAGCTTAGGGGGGGATGGAGGGCCCCAGCATTTT	CASSLGGDGGPQHF
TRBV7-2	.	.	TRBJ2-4	TGTGCCAGCAGCTTATCCGGAGGGGACGGAGACATTCAGTACTTC	CASSLSGGDGDIQYF
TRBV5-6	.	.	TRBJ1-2	TGTGCCAGCAGCTTGGGACCCCTGAGCTATGGCTACACCTTC	CASSLGPLSYGYTF
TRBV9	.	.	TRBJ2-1	TGTGCCAGCAGCGTTCAAGCGGTTGGATCTGGTGAGCAGTTCTTC	CASSVQAVGSGEQFF
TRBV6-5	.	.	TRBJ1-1	TGTGCCAGCAGTTACACCATGAACACTGAAGCTTTCTTT	CASSYTMNTEAFF
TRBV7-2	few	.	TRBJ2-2	TGTGCCAGCAGAGACACCTTTCCCGGGGAGCTGTTTTTT	CASRDTFPGELFF
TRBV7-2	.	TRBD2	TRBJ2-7	TGTGCCAGCAGCTCGGGACTAGCGGGGGCCTACGAGCAGTACTTC	CASSSGLAGAYEQYF
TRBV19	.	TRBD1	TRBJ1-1	TGTGCCAGTAGTATAACGACAGGGGGCAGGACTGAAGCTTTCTTT	CASSITTGGRTEAFF
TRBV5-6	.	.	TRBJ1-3	TGTGCCAGCAGCTCTAGCACGTTGTCTGGAAACACCATATATTTT	CASSSSTLSGNTIYF
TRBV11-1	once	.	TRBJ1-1	TGTGCCAGCAGCTTTAAAAGTTCAGCTTTCTTT	CASSFKSSAFF
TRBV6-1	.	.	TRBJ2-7	TGTGCCAGCAGCGAAGGGCCGCAGGGAACCTACGAGCAGTACTTC	CASSEGPQGTYEQYF
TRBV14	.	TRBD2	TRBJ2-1	TGTGCCAGCAGCCAAGCTACTAGCGGGGGATACAATGAGCAGTTCTTC	CASSQATSGGYNEQFF
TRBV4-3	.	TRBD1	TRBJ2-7	TGCGCCAGCAGCCAAACCCGGGACAGGATTTACGAGCAGTACTTC	CASSQTRDRIYEQYF
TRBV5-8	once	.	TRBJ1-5	TGTGCCAGCAGTACCGGGGAGGGCAGAGACCAGCCCCAGCATTTT	CASSTGEGRDQPQHF
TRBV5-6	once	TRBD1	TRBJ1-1	TGTGCCAGCAGCGTGAGGGACAGGGTATGGGGAGCTTTCTTT	CASSVRDRVWGAFF
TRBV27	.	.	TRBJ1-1	TGTGCCAGCAGTCCCCGACAGGCCCCTGAAGCTTTCTTT	CASSPRQAPEAFF
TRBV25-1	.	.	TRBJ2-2	TGTGCCAGCACCCCACCCCGGGCAGGGAACACCGGGGAGCTGTTTTTT	CASTPPRAGNTGELFF
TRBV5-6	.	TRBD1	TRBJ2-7	TGTGCCAGCAGCTTCGGGACAGGGTCTCGGGAGCAGTACTTC	CASSFGTGSREQYF
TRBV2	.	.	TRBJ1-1	TGTGCCAGCAGGGGAGAAGGGGGTCCCGGGGGCACTGAAGCTTTCTTT	CASRGEGGPGGTEAFF
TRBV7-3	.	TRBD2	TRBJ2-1	TGTGCCAGCAGCATCACTAGCGGGGGGGGAGGTGAGCAGTTCTTC	CASSITSGGGGEQFF
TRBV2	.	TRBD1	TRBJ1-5	TGTGCCAGCAGAAAGGGACAGGCCATCCAGCCCCAGCATTTT	CASRKGQAIQPQHF
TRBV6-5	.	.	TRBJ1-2	TGTGCCAGCAGTTACATAGGGCGCGGCTACACCTTC	CASSYIGRGYTF
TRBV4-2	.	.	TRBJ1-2	TGTGCCAGCAGCCCATTTCTCAAGGTGACGCCTGGGGGCTACACCTTC	CASSPFLKVTPGGYTF
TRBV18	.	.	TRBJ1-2	TGTGCCAGCTCACCATTGGGGGGACAAGGGGACTATGGCTACACCTTC	CASSPLGGQGDYGYTF
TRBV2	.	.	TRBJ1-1	TGTGCCAGCAGTGACGGGGAGCTTATGAACACTGAAGCTTTCTTT	CASSDGELMNTEAFF
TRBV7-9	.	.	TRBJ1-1	TGTGCCAGCAGCTTAGTAAACACTGAAGCTTTCTTT	CASSLVNTEAFF
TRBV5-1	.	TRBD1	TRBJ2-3	TGCGCCAGCAGCAACGGACAGGGGTCCACAGATACGCAGTATTTT	CASSNGQGSTDTQYF
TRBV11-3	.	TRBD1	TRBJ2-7	TGTGCCAGCACCCGATTTCCCCCCAGGGGGCAATATTTAGACGAGCAGTACTTC	CASTRFPPRGQYLDEQYF
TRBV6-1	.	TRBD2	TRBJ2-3	TGTGCCAGCACTAGCGGGGGCGATACGCAGTATTTT	CASTSGGDTQYF
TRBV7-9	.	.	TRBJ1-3	TGTGCCAGCAGCCCTGAACAGGTTAGCTCTGGAAACACCATATATTTT	CASSPEQVSSGNTIYF
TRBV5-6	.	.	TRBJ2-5	TGTGCCAGCAGCTTCCCGAGGGGGGGAAGGCGAGAGACCCAGTACTTC	CASSFPRGGRRETQYF
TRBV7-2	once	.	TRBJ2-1	TGTGCCAGCAGCCCCGGCCGGGGTGAGCAGTTCTTC	CASSPGRGEQFF
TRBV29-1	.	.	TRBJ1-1	TGCAGCGTTGAGGGCAGGACTGAAGCTTTCTTT	CSVEGRTEAFF
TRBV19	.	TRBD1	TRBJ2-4	TGTGCCAGTAGTACCCGGGACAGGGGGACCATAGCCAAAAACATTCAGTACTTC	CASSTRDRGTIAKNIQYF
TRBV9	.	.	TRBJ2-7	TGTGCCAGCAGCCCCCCCAGCTCCTACGAGCAGTACTTC	CASSPPSSYEQYF
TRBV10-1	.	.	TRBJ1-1	TGCGCCAGCAGTGAGGCAGGGAACACTGAAGCTTTCTTT	CASSEAGNTEAFF
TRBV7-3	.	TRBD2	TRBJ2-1	TGTGCCAGCAGCCAAAGCGGGGGGGCACAGTATGAGCAGTTCTTC	CASSQSGGAQYEQFF
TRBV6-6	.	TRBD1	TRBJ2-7	TGTGCCAGCAGTTATACAGGGGACGAGCAGTACTTC	CASSYTGDEQYF
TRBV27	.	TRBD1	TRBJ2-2	TGTGCCAGCAGTTTACCCGGGACAGGTCGCGGGGAGCTGTTTTTT	CASSLPGTGRGELFF
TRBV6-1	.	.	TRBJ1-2	TGTGCCAGTTACGGGGGGCAAAGCGGCTACACCTTC	CASYGGQSGYTF
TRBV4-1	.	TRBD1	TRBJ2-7	TGCGCCAGCAGCCAAGTCCCGACAGGGAGCTACGAGCAGTACTTC	CASSQVPTGSYEQYF
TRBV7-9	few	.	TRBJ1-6	TGTGCCAGCAGCTTATCGGGGTCGGCTAATTCACCCCTCCACTTT	CASSLSGSANSPLHF
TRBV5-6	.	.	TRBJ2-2	TGTGCCAGCAGCTACAGGGTTGCCACCGGGGAGCTGTTTTTT	CASSYRVATGELFF
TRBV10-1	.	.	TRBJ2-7	TGCGCCAGCAGTGATGACAGGCGATCCTACGAGCAGTACTTC	CASSDDRRSYEQYF
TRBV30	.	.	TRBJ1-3	TGTGCCTGGAGTGATTCGGGGAAGACCATATATTTT	CAWSDSGKTIYF